This passage covers 31 T cell receptor beta chains from one sample sequenced in a study of T cell responses to AZD1222 COVID-19 vaccine. Clones were read by immunoSEQ multiplex PCR, and TCRdb kept only the in-frame ones, dropping some. The sample holds around 130,000 clones, 75% to 95% seen once. This specimen was peripheral blood, taken 28 days after the second dose of the MenACWY control vaccine. These receptors all come from an adult who received the MenACWY meningococcal vaccine as a control.

V gene TRBV5-1 combines with J gene TRBJ1-4, with D maybe TRBD1 (5 bases). The CDR3 totals 18 residues. Germline CDR1 SGHRS, CDR2 YFSETQ. V was clipped by 0 bases and J by 8 bases, with 23 bases between them. CDR3 in amino acids: CASSLAVLDTAPAEKLFF. CDR3 in DNA: TGCGCCAGCAGCTTGGCTGTTCTGGACACTGCTCCGGCGGAAAAACTGTTTTTT.

Note on this clone: The same CDR3 arises from other DNA sequences in this sample as well. This sequence joins TRBV28 and TRBJ2-2; 7 nucleotides match TRBD1. V was clipped by 6 bases and J by 3 bases; unmatched bases: 4. Germline-derived CDR1 and CDR2 are MDHEN and SYDVKM. The CDR3 spans 14 residues. The DNA of the CDR3 is TGTGCCAGCAGCCTAGGGGGCCACACCGGGGAGCTGTTTTTT. It specifies CASSLGGHTGELFF.

The chain uses TRBV11-2 and TRBJ1-5; D gene uncertain. Germline assignment: CDR1 SGHAT and CDR2 FQNNGV. This CDR3 comprises 15 residues. V was clipped by 6 bases and J by 0 bases, with 12 bases between them. The CDR3 nucleotides are TGTGCCAGCAGTCGAAACACACATAGCAATCAGCCCCAGCATTTT. Translated: CASSRNTHSNQPQHF.

The gene calls are TRBV19 and TRBJ1-5; no firm D call. CDR3 length: 15 residues. Germline V gives CDR1 LNHDA, CDR2 SQIVND (reference sequence). Trimming removed 3 bases at V and 4 bases at J, with 13 bases between. The CDR3 bases are TGTGCCAGTAGTATTAGTGGAAGACTTAATCAGCCCCAGCATTTT. Translation gives CASSISGRLNQPQHF.

The chain uses TRBV6-5 and TRBJ2-2; TRBD1 agrees at 10 bases. J gave up 7 bases and V 6 bases, and 5 bases lay outside the gene matches. The germline V gene encodes CDR1 MNHEY and CDR2 SVGAGI. This CDR3 has 14 amino acids. The CDR3 sequence: CASRDRGQNGELFF. For the CDR3, the DNA is TGTGCCAGCAGAGACAGGGGGCAAAACGGGGAGCTGTTTTTT.

This chain uses TRBV6-4 with TRBJ1-5; no reliable D call. V was cut by 6 bases and J by 0 bases, with 15 bases left in between. The germline V gene encodes CDR1 MRHNA and CDR2 SNTAGT. This CDR3 has 16 residues. The CDR3, as DNA: TGTGCCAGCAGGGCCCCGAAGGGATCTAGCAATCAGCCCCAGCATTTT. Its translation is CASRAPKGSSNQPQHF.

This clone appeared once. The rearrangement joins TRBV6-5 to TRBJ1-1; D unclear. Trimming cost V 0 bases and J 1 base, with 9 bases left between them. The CDR3 sequence is 15 residues long. Germline V gives CDR1 MNHEY, CDR2 SVGAGI. CDR3 protein: CASSYSRVPNTEAFF. CDR3 nucleotides: TGTGCCAGCAGTTACTCGAGAGTCCCGAACACTGAAGCTTTCTTT.

V usage is TRBV27 and J usage is TRBJ2-1; 10 bases are shared with TRBD2. V was clipped by 5 bases and J by 0 bases; unmatched bases: 10. Germline V gives CDR1 MNHEY, CDR2 SMNVEV (reference sequence). This CDR3 spans 18 amino acids. The CDR3 is CASSPGTSAISSYNEQFF. Written as DNA, the CDR3 is TGTGCCAGCAGTCCCGGGACTAGCGCAATAAGCTCCTACAATGAGCAGTTCTTC.

The chain couples TRBV7-8 to TRBJ1-1; TRBD1 matches 8 bases. Germline V gene sequence: CDR1 SGHVS, CDR2 FQNEAQ. The CDR3 is 16 residues long. V trimming: 4 bases; J trimming: 4 bases; junction bases outside the gene matches: 11. The CDR3 protein is CASSSGGWDRTTEAFF. The CDR3 bases are TGTGCCAGCAGCTCGGGAGGGTGGGACAGGACCACTGAAGCTTTCTTT.

V and J are TRBV5-8 and TRBJ1-3; 7 nucleotides agree with TRBD1. Trimming at V came to 2 bases and at J to 4 bases, leaving 6 bases not matched to a gene. The length of the CDR3 is 15 residues. Germline V gene data show CDR1 as SGHTS and CDR2 as YDEGEE. CDR3 in DNA: TGTGCCAGCAGCTTAGACGACAGGGTCGGAAACACCATATATTTT. It yields the protein CASSLDDRVGNTIYF.

As DNA, the CDR3 is TGTGCCAGCAGCCTTGAACTTAGGGGGCCTGAGCAGTTCTTC. Translated, it gives CASSLELRGPEQFF. V usage is TRBV5-8 and J usage is TRBJ2-1; 7 bases are shared with TRBD1. The CDR3 sequence is 14 residues long. CDR1 is SGHTS, CDR2 YDEGEE, per germline. The V gene end was trimmed by 4 bases and the J gene end by 9 bases; junction bases not matched to a gene: 10.

The chain is built from TRBV6-5 and TRBJ1-2; 10 bases match TRBD1. Germline trimming cut 2 bases from V and 1 base from J; bases unmatched to any gene: 1. Per germline, CDR1 MNHEY and CDR2 SVGAGI. The CDR3 is 15 residues long. The CDR3 protein is CASSYRTGGNYGYTF. CDR3 nucleotide sequence: TGTGCCAGCAGTTACCGGACAGGGGGTAACTATGGCTACACCTTC.

The chain uses TRBV7-2 and TRBJ2-7; D gene unclear. Germline-derived CDR1 and CDR2 are SGHTA and FQGNSA. The CDR3 covers 15 residues. Trimming left V 2 bases short and J 5 bases short, with 16 bases between. The CDR3 DNA reads as TGTGCCAGCAGCTTAATGGCAACGGTTGACCACGAGCAGTACTTC. Its protein product is CASSLMATVDHEQYF.

The chain carries TRBV6-2 or TRBV6-3 and TRBJ2-7, with TRBD1 matching 9 bases. The J segment lost 1 base and the V segment lost 5 bases, leaving 3 bases of the junction unmatched. CDR3 size: 14 residues. Looked up from germline, CDR1 is MNHEY and CDR2 is SVGEGT. The CDR3 loop is CASSVTGGSYEQYV. DNA for the CDR3: TGTGCCAGCAGTGTGACAGGGGGATCCTACGAGCAGTACGTC.

The gene calls are TRBV4-1 and TRBJ1-6; D unclear. The ends were cut back, 2 bases at V and 5 bases at J, with 16 bases in the middle. Germline assignment: CDR1 MGHRA and CDR2 YSYEKL. CDR3 size: 17 residues. The CDR3 is CASSQPMTGINNSPLHF. CDR3 sequence (DNA): TGCGCCAGCAGCCAACCTATGACGGGGATCAATAATTCACCCCTCCACTTT.

The chain recombines TRBV7-9 with TRBJ2-7; D might be TRBD2 (7 bases). Germline CDR1 reads SEHNR; CDR2 reads FQNEAQ (reference sequence). V was pared by 5 bases and J by 3 bases, with 23 bases between. This CDR3 spans 17 amino acids. The CDR3 here is CASSTNVRVGGGYEQYF. CDR3 sequence (DNA): TGTGCCAGCAGCACTAACGTTCGGGTGGGAGGGGGCTACGAGCAGTACTTC. Complete variable domain (other parts from reference TRBV7-9 and TRBJ2-7): DTGVSQNPRHKITKRGQNVTFRCDPISEHNRLYWYRQTLGQGPEFLTYFQNEAQLEKSRLLSDRFSAERPKGSFSTLEIQRTEQGDSAMYLCASSTNVRVGGGYEQYFGPGTRLTVT.

The chain couples TRBV6-5 to TRBJ1-6; possibly TRBD1 for D (5 bases). The CDR3 is 16 amino acids. V was trimmed by 2 bases and J by 5 bases, leaving 13 bases between them. CDR1 is MNHEY and CDR2 is SVGAGI in the germline V gene. This chain's CDR3 is CASSYLRDVNNSPLHF. The CDR3 nucleotides read TGTGCCAGCAGTTACCTTCGGGACGTAAATAATTCACCCCTCCACTTT.

The rearrangement joins TRBV27 to TRBJ2-1; TRBD2 aligns across 11 bases. This CDR3 contains 20 residues. CDR1 MNHEY and CDR2 SMNVEV come from the germline V gene (reference sequence). Germline trimming cut 0 bases from V and 3 bases from J; bases unmatched to any gene: 13. The CDR3 nucleotides read TGTGCCAGCAGTTTATCAAGTGGAACTAGCGGGAGCCCCCTCTACAATGAGCAGTTCTTC. It translates to CASSLSSGTSGSPLYNEQFF.

The chain links TRBV7-2 to TRBJ1-6; D unresolved. Trimming pared 6 bases from V and 7 bases from J, leaving 7 bases between. The CDR3 spans 12 residues. Germline V CDR1 and CDR2: SGHTA, FQGNSA. The CDR3 region is CASSQSNSPLHF. The CDR3 DNA reads as TGTGCCAGCAGTCAGAGCAATTCACCCCTCCACTTT.

The CDR3 spells CASSLNGYNEQFF. The CDR3 DNA follows: TGTGCCAGCAGTTTGAATGGTTACAATGAGCAGTTCTTC. The chain is built from TRBV28 and TRBJ2-1; no clear D. CDR3 length: 13 amino acids. Germline CDR1 MDHEN, CDR2 SYDVKM. V lost 3 bases to trimming and J lost 4 bases, with 7 bases between them.

The chain couples TRBV28 to TRBJ1-2; possible D gene TRBD1, 6 bases. This CDR3 has 15 amino acids. The V gene's germline CDR1 is MDHEN and CDR2 SYDVKM. V was shortened by 5 bases and J by 3 bases, with 16 bases between the two germline ends. The CDR3 loop reads CASSDPQGRDYGYTF. The CDR3 coding sequence is TGTGCCAGCAGTGACCCCCAGGGGAGGGACTATGGCTACACCTTC.

The V gene is TRBV18, the J gene TRBJ2-1; the D is unclear. Between the trimmed V and J ends, which lost 2 bases and 2 bases, there was a span of 13 bases. The CDR3 is 16 amino acids. Germline CDR1 KGHSH, CDR2 LQKENI. CDR3 sequence reads: CASSPKSVSTYNEQFF. Written as DNA, the CDR3 is TGTGCCAGCTCACCAAAATCCGTCAGTACCTACAATGAGCAGTTCTTC.

The chain is built from TRBV5-1 and TRBJ2-3; D uncertain. V gave up 4 bases and J gave up 5 bases, with 8 bases separating them. The CDR3 spans 12 residues. Germline-derived CDR1 and CDR2 are SGHRS and YFSETQ. The CDR3, as DNA: TGCGCCAGCAGCCTTATCGAAGATACGCAGTATTTT. It codes for CASSLIEDTQYF.

This chain links TRBV28 with TRBJ2-1; TRBD2 might be the D (6 bases). Looked up from germline, CDR1 is MDHEN and CDR2 is SYDVKM. The CDR3 has 13 amino acids. With 8 bases removed from V and 7 bases from J, the gap between germline ends came to 15 bases. The CDR3, as DNA: TGTGCCAGCGGCTCCGGGGGTAATAATGAGCAGTTCTTC. It translates to CASGSGGNNEQFF.

The V gene is TRBV10-1, the J gene TRBJ2-1, with a weak D call TRBD2 (6 bases). Germline CDR1 WNHNN, CDR2 SYGVQD (reference sequence). The CDR3 has 16 residues. With 0 bases removed from V and 8 bases from J, the gap between germline ends came to 17 bases. The CDR3 is CASSESRRAGRHEQFF. The CDR3 DNA follows: TGCGCCAGCAGTGAGTCGAGGAGGGCAGGGAGGCATGAGCAGTTCTTC.

The chain is built from TRBV7-3 and TRBJ2-1; maybe TRBD2 (5 bases). The CDR3 has 13 amino acids. The V and J ends lost 4 bases and 6 bases respectively, with 10 bases between them. Germline V lookup: CDR1 SGHTA, CDR2 FQGTGA. Written as DNA, the CDR3 is TGTGCCAGCAGCTGGACCACTAGCAATGAGCAGTTCTTC. Residues: CASSWTTSNEQFF.

This sequence joins TRBV6-2 or TRBV6-3 and TRBJ1-5; unclear D gene. Germline assignment: CDR1 MNHEY and CDR2 SVGEGT. The CDR3 has 13 amino acids. V was cut by 1 base and J by 9 bases, with 10 bases left in between. The CDR3 DNA is TGTGCCAGCAGTTACTGGGGTGATCCGCCCCAGCATTTT. Its translation: CASSYWGDPPQHF.

The chain employs TRBV11-2 and TRBJ1-4; D remains ambiguous. In germline, CDR1 is SGHAT, CDR2 FQNNGV. With 0 bases removed from V and 3 bases from J, the gap between germline ends came to 14 bases. The CDR3 runs 17 residues. The CDR3 protein is CASSLDPGRRANEKLFF. CDR3 DNA: TGTGCCAGCAGCTTAGATCCGGGTCGGCGGGCTAATGAAAAACTGTTTTTT.

This chain connects TRBV7-9 to TRBJ1-6, with 9 nucleotides matching TRBD1. Trimming removed 5 bases from V and 10 bases from J; junction bases left unmatched: 9. CDR3 length equals 15 residues. Germline CDR1 reads SEHNR; CDR2 reads FQNEAQ (reference sequence). This CDR3 reads CASSVMGQGASPLHF. Written as DNA, the CDR3 is TGTGCCAGCAGCGTCATGGGACAGGGTGCGTCACCCCTCCACTTT. Full variable domain (rest looked up from reference TRBV7-9 and TRBJ1-6): DTGVSQNPRHKITKRGQNVTFRCDPISEHNRLYWYRQTLGQGPEFLTYFQNEAQLEKSRLLSDRFSAERPKGSFSTLEIQRTEQGDSAMYLCASSVMGQGASPLHFGNGTRLTVT.

This sequence joins TRBV27 and TRBJ1-6; 9 nucleotides match TRBD1. Trimming removed 6 bases from V and 3 bases from J; junction bases left unmatched: 15. Germline values: CDR1 MNHEY, CDR2 SMNVEV (reference sequence). The CDR3 covers 19 residues. The CDR3 here is CASSLDGDRASGYNSPLHF. As DNA, the CDR3 is TGTGCCAGCAGCCTGGACGGGGACAGGGCCTCCGGCTATAATTCACCCCTCCACTTT.

This clone has only one observation. The V and J genes are TRBV5-1 and TRBJ1-1, with unresolved D. Trimming left V 4 bases short and J 0 bases short, with 13 bases between. Germline V gene data show CDR1 as SGHRS and CDR2 as YFSETQ. The CDR3 has 15 amino acids. This chain's CDR3 is CASSKLSVMNTEAFF. The CDR3 DNA follows: TGCGCCAGCAGCAAACTTTCAGTGATGAACACTGAAGCTTTCTTT.